This record covers a single TCR beta chain. Antigen specificity is unknown. This sample stems from a study of T cell repertoires in ileal Crohn's disease. About the study: Operated complications were stricturing disease (about 60%) and penetrating disease (roughly 39%).

Study observations and caveats: Clonal expansions were more frequent in active smokers than non-smokers at surgery. High-frequency clones were more common in sorted CD8 than CD4 cells.

TCRdb's copy holds only in-frame clones and misses some; the assay was immunoSEQ multiplex PCR. The sample has some 6,000 clones; around 80% are singletons. Included were adult ileal or ileocolonic Crohn's patients indicated for ileocolonic resection. CDR3 length: 16 amino acids. Trimming took off 0 bases at V and 0 bases at J, with 11 bases between the two ends. Germline CDR1 SGDLS, CDR2 YYNGEE. The V call is TRBV9, the J call TRBJ2-3; a weak D match, TRBD2 (5 bases). The sequenced material came from ileal tissue. The receptor's source is an adult with Crohn's disease. CDR3 in amino acids: CASSVAGSGSTDTQYF. CDR3 nucleotide sequence: TGTGCCAGCAGCGTAGCGGGGTCGGGCAGCACAGATACGCAGTATTTT.